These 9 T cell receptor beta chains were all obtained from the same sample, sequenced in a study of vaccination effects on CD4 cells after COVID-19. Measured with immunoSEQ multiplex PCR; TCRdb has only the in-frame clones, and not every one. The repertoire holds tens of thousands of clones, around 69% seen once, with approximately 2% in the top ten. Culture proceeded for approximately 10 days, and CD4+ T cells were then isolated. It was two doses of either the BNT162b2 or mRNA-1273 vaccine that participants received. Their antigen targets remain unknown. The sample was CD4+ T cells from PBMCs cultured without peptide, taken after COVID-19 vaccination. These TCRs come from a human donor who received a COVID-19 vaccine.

The DNA for the CDR3 is TGTGCCAGCAGCTCCCGCGGGACAGCGAACACCGGGGAGCTGTTTTTT. It translates to CASSSRGTANTGELFF. The J gene is TRBJ2-2, the V gene TRBV5-4; tentative D call: TRBD1 (7 bases). Trimming removed 3 bases from V and 0 bases from J, with 12 bases in between. CDR3 size: 16 residues. CDR1 and CDR2 from the germline V gene are SGHNT and YYREEE (reference sequence).

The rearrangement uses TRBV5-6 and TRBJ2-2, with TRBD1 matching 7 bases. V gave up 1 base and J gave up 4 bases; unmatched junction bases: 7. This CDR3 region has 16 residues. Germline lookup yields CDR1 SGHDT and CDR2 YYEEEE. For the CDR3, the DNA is TGTGCCAGCAGCTTGTTCGACAGGGAAATCACCGGGGAGCTGTTTTTT. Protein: CASSLFDREITGELFF. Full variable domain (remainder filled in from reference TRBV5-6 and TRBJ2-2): DAGVTQSPTHLIKTRGQQVTLRCSPKSGHDTVSWYQQALGQGPQFIFQYYEEEERQRGNFPDRFSGHQFPNYSSELNVNALLLGDSALYLCASSLFDREITGELFFGEGSRLTVL.

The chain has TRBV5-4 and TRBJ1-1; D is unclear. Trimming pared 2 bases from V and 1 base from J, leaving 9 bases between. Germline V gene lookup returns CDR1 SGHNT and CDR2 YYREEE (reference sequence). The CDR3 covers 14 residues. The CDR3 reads CASSFQEPNTEAFF. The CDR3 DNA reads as TGTGCCAGCAGCTTTCAGGAACCGAACACTGAAGCTTTCTTT.

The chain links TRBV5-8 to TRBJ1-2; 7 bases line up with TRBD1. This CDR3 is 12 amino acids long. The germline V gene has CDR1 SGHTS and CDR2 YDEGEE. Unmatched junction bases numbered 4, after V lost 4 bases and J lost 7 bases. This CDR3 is CASSRGQTGYTF. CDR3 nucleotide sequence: TGTGCCAGCAGCCGGGGACAGACTGGCTACACCTTC.

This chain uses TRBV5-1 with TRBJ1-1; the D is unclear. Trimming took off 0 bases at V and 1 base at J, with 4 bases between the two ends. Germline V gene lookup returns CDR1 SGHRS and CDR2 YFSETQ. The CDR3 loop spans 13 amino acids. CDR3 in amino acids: CASSLARNTEAFF. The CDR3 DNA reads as TGCGCCAGCAGCTTGGCGCGGAACACTGAAGCTTTCTTT. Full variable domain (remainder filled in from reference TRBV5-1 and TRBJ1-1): KAGVTQTPRYLIKTRGQQVTLSCSPISGHRSVSWYQQTPGQGLQFLFEYFSETQRNKGNFPGRFSGRQFSNSRSEMNVSTLELGDSALYLCASSLARNTEAFFGQGTRLTVV.

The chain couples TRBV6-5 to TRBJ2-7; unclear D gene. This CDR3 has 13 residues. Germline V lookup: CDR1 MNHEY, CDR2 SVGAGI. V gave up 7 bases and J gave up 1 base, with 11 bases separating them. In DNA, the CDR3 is TGTGCCAGCACCCCAGGTGGGTCCTACGAGCAGTACGTC. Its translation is CASTPGGSYEQYV.

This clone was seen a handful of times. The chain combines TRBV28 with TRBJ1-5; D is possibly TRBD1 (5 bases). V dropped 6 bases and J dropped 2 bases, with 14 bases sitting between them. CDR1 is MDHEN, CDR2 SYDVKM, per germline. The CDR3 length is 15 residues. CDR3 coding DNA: TGTGCCAGCAGCTTGGGGGGGAATGGCAATCAGCCCCAGCATTTT. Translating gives CASSLGGNGNQPQHF.

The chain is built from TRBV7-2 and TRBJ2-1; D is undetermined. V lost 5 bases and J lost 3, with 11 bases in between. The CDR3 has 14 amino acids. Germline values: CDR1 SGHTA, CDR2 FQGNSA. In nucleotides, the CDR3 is TGTGCCAGCAGCCCTCTTAGCAGCTACAATGAGCAGTTCTTC. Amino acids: CASSPLSSYNEQFF. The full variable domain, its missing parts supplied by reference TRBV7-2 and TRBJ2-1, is GAGVSQSPSNKVTEKGKDVELRCDPISGHTALYWYRQSLGQGLEFLIYFQGNSAPDKSGLPSDRFSAERTGGSVSTLTIQRTQQEDSAVYLCASSPLSSYNEQFFGPGTRLTVL.

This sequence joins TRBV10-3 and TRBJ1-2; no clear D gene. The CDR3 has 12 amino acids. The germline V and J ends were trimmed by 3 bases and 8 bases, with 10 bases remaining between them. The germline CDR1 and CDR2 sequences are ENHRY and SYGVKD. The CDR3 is CAISEGTEGYTF. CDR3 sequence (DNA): TGTGCCATCAGTGAAGGAACTGAGGGCTACACCTTC.